Listed below are T cell receptor beta chains from one sample, sequenced in a study of response to subunit inactivated influenza vaccine. TCRdb re-analysed the RT-PCR reads in MiXCR, keeping a single row per CDR3 protein. The sample has about 570,000 distinct CDR3 sequences, over 9.5% seen once. The specimen was PBMCs from blood, collected on the day of vaccination. Receptors were obtained from a man in his fifties who received an inactivated influenza vaccine. Both conserved end residues are part of each CDR3. A D gene is named only where the DNA matches it firmly. Some rows have no size entry. The others give once, few or many, or a class for an expanded clone.

size,V,J,length,D,DNA,CDR3
few,TRBV19,TRBJ2-7,15,TRBD1,TGTGCCAGTAGCCCCGACCGGGACAGGGAACACGAGCAGTACTTC,CASSPDRDREHEQYF
-,TRBV29-1,TRBJ2-3,12,-,TGCAGCGTCGATGGCGGTGTAGATACGCAGTATTTT,CSVDGGVDTQYF
-,TRBV7-8,TRBJ2-7,15,TRBD2,TGTGCCAGCAGCTTGAGGCGGGAGAGGCCCTACGAGCAGTACTTC,CASSLRRERPYEQYF
few,TRBV24-1,TRBJ2-2,17,TRBD1,TGTGCCACCAGTGATTTTATTCGACAGGGGGACACCGGGGAGCTGTTTTTT,CATSDFIRQGDTGELFF
-,TRBV2,TRBJ2-5,14,-,TGTGCCAGCGCTAGTAACAGGGCTGGGGAGACCCAGTACTTC,CASASNRAGETQYF
many,TRBV6-2/TRBV6-3,TRBJ2-2,16,-,TGTGCCAGCCAAAGGGGTGCTAGCCCGAACACCGGGGAGCTGTTTTTT,CASQRGASPNTGELFF
-,TRBV5-6,TRBJ2-3,17,-,TGTGCCAGCAGCGGGGAACTAGGTTTCCCCCTCTCAGATACGCAGTATTTT,CASSGELGFPLSDTQYF
many,TRBV12-3/TRBV12-4,TRBJ1-4,13,-,TGTGCCAGCAGCAGACAGTCACCTGAAAAACTGTTTTTT,CASSRQSPEKLFF
-,TRBV4-1,TRBJ2-3,14,TRBD2,TGCGCCAGCAGCCGAGAGATAGCGGGGGGAACGCAGTATTTT,CASSREIAGGTQYF
many,TRBV20-1,TRBJ2-7,13,-,TGCAGTGCTAGGCAGCAGTCAAGAGGGGAGCAGTACTTC,CSARQQSRGEQYF
-,TRBV20-1,TRBJ2-3,17,TRBD2,TGCAGTTCTAGAGATAGTTCCGTGCGGGGGGGGACAGATACGCAGTATTTT,CSSRDSSVRGGTDTQYF
many,TRBV5-1,TRBJ2-5,15,-,TGCGCCAGCAGCCCGCTGGGGGTCCCAAGCGAGACCCAGTACTTC,CASSPLGVPSETQYF
few,TRBV5-1,TRBJ2-5,14,-,TGCGCCAGCAGCTCCCTGGGTCGCGGGGAGACCCAGTACTTC,CASSSLGRGETQYF
few,TRBV6-2/TRBV6-3,TRBJ1-1,13,-,TGTGCCAGCAGTTATGTCGAGAACACTGAAGCTTTCTTT,CASSYVENTEAFF
-,TRBV9,TRBJ2-7,13,-,TGTGCCAGCAGCGTAGACCCGAAGTACGAGCAGTACTTC,CASSVDPKYEQYF
-,TRBV30,TRBJ2-3,17,TRBD2,TGTGCCTGGAGCAAAGCCCTGAGCGGGATGAGCACAGATACGCAGTATTTT,CAWSKALSGMSTDTQYF
few,TRBV6-2/TRBV6-3,TRBJ2-7,15,TRBD2,TGTGCCAGCAGGCGACTAGCGGGAGAAACCTACGAGCAGTACTTC,CASRRLAGETYEQYF
-,TRBV11-3,TRBJ2-3,16,TRBD2,TGTGCCAGCAGCTCGGGACTAGCGGGAGCTCCAGATACGCAGTATTTT,CASSSGLAGAPDTQYF
many,TRBV6-1,TRBJ2-2,15,TRBD1,TGTGCCAGCAGCTGGACAGGGGGCGAAAGCGGGGAGCTGTTTTTT,CASSWTGGESGELFF
few,TRBV20-1,TRBJ2-7,14,TRBD1,TGCAGTGCTAGAGGCCGACAGGGGTTGTACGAGCAGTACTTC,CSARGRQGLYEQYF